Listed below are T cell receptor beta chains from one sample, sequenced in a study of Graves' ophthalmopathy and Graves' hyperthyroidism. TCRdb itself ran the multiplex PCR reads through MiXCR, one entry per CDR3 protein. The repertoire holds 560,000 or so distinct CDR3 sequences, with about 40% as singletons. What was sequenced was peripheral blood or thyroid tissue (not recorded which). All receptors derive from an adult man with Graves' hyperthyroidism. Each CDR3 is given with its conserved first and last residue. Each record gives: CDR3 DNA, CDR3 protein, J gene, clone size, D gene, V gene, CDR3 length. A D gene is named only where the DNA matches it firmly. The size field is filled for only some rows; it gives once, few, many or a size class.

cdr3_nt: TGTGCCAGCAGCGCCCAGGGGCATAACGAGCAGTACTTC
cdr3_aa: CASSAQGHNEQYF
j_call: TRBJ2-7
clone_size: -
d_call: -
v_call: TRBV9
cdr3_length: 13

cdr3_nt: TGTGCCAGCAGCCAAGAACGCGCCCCCGCATACCAAGAGACCCAGTACTTC
cdr3_aa: CASSQERAPAYQETQYF
j_call: TRBJ2-5
clone_size: many
d_call: -
v_call: TRBV4-2
cdr3_length: 17

cdr3_nt: TGTGCCAGCAGTAAGGAGCGAGAGGAGCAGTATTTT
cdr3_aa: CASSKEREEQYF
j_call: TRBJ2-3
clone_size: -
d_call: -
v_call: TRBV6-1
cdr3_length: 12

cdr3_nt: TGTGCCAGCTCACCTAATGAGAGGGGCTACATCTTC
cdr3_aa: CASSPNERGYIF
j_call: TRBJ1-2
clone_size: -
d_call: -
v_call: TRBV18
cdr3_length: 12

cdr3_nt: TGTGCCAGCACCGGGACAGGGGGTTTCGGGGAGCTGTACTTC
cdr3_aa: CASTGTGGFGELYF
j_call: TRBJ2-7
clone_size: -
d_call: TRBD1
v_call: TRBV7-8
cdr3_length: 14

cdr3_nt: TGCAGTGCCAACCTGGCGGGACAGGTAGTTCAGCGGGACTTC
cdr3_aa: CSANLAGQVVQRDF
j_call: TRBJ2-5
clone_size: many
d_call: TRBD1
v_call: TRBV20-1
cdr3_length: 14

cdr3_nt: TGCAGCGTTGACCGACAGGGCACTTCCTACAATGAGCAGTTCTTC
cdr3_aa: CSVDRQGTSYNEQFF
j_call: TRBJ2-1
clone_size: few
d_call: TRBD1
v_call: TRBV29-1
cdr3_length: 15

cdr3_nt: TGTGCCACCAAAGGTCGGGACTCCTACGAGCAGTACTTC
cdr3_aa: CATKGRDSYEQYF
j_call: TRBJ2-7
clone_size: -
d_call: -
v_call: TRBV24-1
cdr3_length: 13

cdr3_nt: TGTGCCAGCAGGCCGGAGGTAAACACTGAAGCTTTCTTT
cdr3_aa: CASRPEVNTEAFF
j_call: TRBJ1-1
clone_size: few
d_call: -
v_call: TRBV28
cdr3_length: 13

cdr3_nt: TGCGCCAGCAGCATACTGGGCTCGAACACTGAAGCTTTCTTT
cdr3_aa: CASSILGSNTEAFF
j_call: TRBJ1-1
clone_size: many
d_call: -
v_call: TRBV5-1
cdr3_length: 14

cdr3_nt: TGTGCCAGCAGAGGGGAAGGGCCCCAGCATTTT
cdr3_aa: CASRGEGPQHF
j_call: TRBJ1-5
clone_size: many
d_call: -
v_call: TRBV12-3/TRBV12-4
cdr3_length: 11

cdr3_nt: TGTGCCAGCAGGGTAGACAGGGCCGTCACCGGGGACAAAGAGACCCAGTACTTC
cdr3_aa: CASRVDRAVTGDKETQYF
j_call: TRBJ2-5
clone_size: -
d_call: TRBD1
v_call: TRBV2
cdr3_length: 18

cdr3_nt: TGTACCAGCAGCGTAGAGGGGGCTACCGGCACTGAAGCTTTCTTT
cdr3_aa: CTSSVEGATGTEAFF
j_call: TRBJ1-1
clone_size: -
d_call: TRBD1
v_call: TRBV9
cdr3_length: 15

cdr3_nt: TGCAGCGCACAACCGGGGACAGGACAAGAGACCCAGTACTTC
cdr3_aa: CSAQPGTGQETQYF
j_call: TRBJ2-5
clone_size: many
d_call: TRBD1
v_call: TRBV29-1
cdr3_length: 14

cdr3_nt: TGCAGTGTGGGTCGCACAGATACGCAGTATTTT
cdr3_aa: CSVGRTDTQYF
j_call: TRBJ2-3
clone_size: -
d_call: -
v_call: TRBV20-1
cdr3_length: 11

cdr3_nt: TGTGCCAGCGGCCCTGATCTTAGCTCCTACGAGCAGTACTTC
cdr3_aa: CASGPDLSSYEQYF
j_call: TRBJ2-7
clone_size: few
d_call: -
v_call: TRBV2
cdr3_length: 14

cdr3_nt: TGCAGCGTTGAAGATCGGTCGGGAGGGGCTGGTTTGGCTTTCTTT
cdr3_aa: CSVEDRSGGAGLAFF
j_call: TRBJ1-1
clone_size: -
d_call: -
v_call: TRBV29-1
cdr3_length: 15

cdr3_nt: TGTGCCAGCAGTGAACCCGGGGGGATGGGGCACCAGCCCCAGCATTTT
cdr3_aa: CASSEPGGMGHQPQHF
j_call: TRBJ1-5
clone_size: many
d_call: -
v_call: TRBV2
cdr3_length: 16

cdr3_nt: TGTGCCAGCAGCCCAGATCCCGGGACATTTACTGAAGCTTTCTTT
cdr3_aa: CASSPDPGTFTEAFF
j_call: TRBJ1-1
clone_size: many
d_call: -
v_call: TRBV9
cdr3_length: 15

cdr3_nt: TGTGCCAGCAGCTTAGATCGCACTGGGGAGGCCCAGTACTTC
cdr3_aa: CASSLDRTGEAQYF
j_call: TRBJ2-5
clone_size: -
d_call: -
v_call: TRBV7-2
cdr3_length: 14

cdr3_nt: TGTGCCAGCGGCCTTCCCGGATCGGGAGCGTCTGAGCAGTTCTTC
cdr3_aa: CASGLPGSGASEQFF
j_call: TRBJ2-1
clone_size: -
d_call: -
v_call: TRBV11-2
cdr3_length: 15

cdr3_nt: TGTGCCAGCAGTATACCGGGACAGGGGTCTGGCTACACCTTC
cdr3_aa: CASSIPGQGSGYTF
j_call: TRBJ1-2
clone_size: many
d_call: TRBD1
v_call: TRBV12-3/TRBV12-4
cdr3_length: 14

cdr3_nt: TGCAGTGCTAGAGGACACACAGATACGCAGTATTTT
cdr3_aa: CSARGHTDTQYF
j_call: TRBJ2-3
clone_size: -
d_call: -
v_call: TRBV20-1
cdr3_length: 12

cdr3_nt: TGTGCCAGCAGCGTAGATGGGACAGGGGGCCTTAAGAATGAAGCTTTCTTT
cdr3_aa: CASSVDGTGGLKNEAFF
j_call: TRBJ1-1
clone_size: many
d_call: TRBD1
v_call: TRBV9
cdr3_length: 17

cdr3_nt: TGCAGTGCTAGAGATTCCGGGACAGGAAGCTCCTACGAGCAGTACTTC
cdr3_aa: CSARDSGTGSSYEQYF
j_call: TRBJ2-7
clone_size: many
d_call: TRBD1
v_call: TRBV20-1
cdr3_length: 16

cdr3_nt: TGCGCCAGCAGCTTGAGGATAGCGGGGGATACGCAGTATTTT
cdr3_aa: CASSLRIAGDTQYF
j_call: TRBJ2-3
clone_size: few
d_call: TRBD2
v_call: TRBV5-1
cdr3_length: 14

cdr3_nt: TGTGCCAGCAGCTTAGTTGACAGGGGGATGACTGAAGCTTTCTTT
cdr3_aa: CASSLVDRGMTEAFF
j_call: TRBJ1-1
clone_size: many
d_call: TRBD1
v_call: TRBV7-9
cdr3_length: 15

cdr3_nt: TGCAGTGCCAACCTGGCTGGCCAGCCCCAGCATTTT
cdr3_aa: CSANLAGQPQHF
j_call: TRBJ1-5
clone_size: many
d_call: -
v_call: TRBV20-1
cdr3_length: 12

cdr3_nt: TGTGCCAGTAGTATAGAGGGGACAGGGCTCATGAACACTGAAGCTTTCTTT
cdr3_aa: CASSIEGTGLMNTEAFF
j_call: TRBJ1-1
clone_size: many
d_call: TRBD1
v_call: TRBV19
cdr3_length: 17

cdr3_nt: TGCAGTGCCAGACCGCACACAGGGGTATTAAACTACGAGCAGTACTTC
cdr3_aa: CSARPHTGVLNYEQYF
j_call: TRBJ2-7
clone_size: many
d_call: TRBD1
v_call: TRBV20-1
cdr3_length: 16

cdr3_nt: TGTGCCACCCGGACAGTAGGGAATTCACCCCTCCACTTT
cdr3_aa: CATRTVGNSPLHF
j_call: TRBJ1-6
clone_size: -
d_call: -
v_call: TRBV15
cdr3_length: 13

cdr3_nt: TGTGCCAGCAGCCTACGGGACCGCCACTACGAGCAGTACTTC
cdr3_aa: CASSLRDRHYEQYF
j_call: TRBJ2-7
clone_size: many
d_call: -
v_call: TRBV14
cdr3_length: 14

cdr3_nt: TGTGCCAGCATCGACAAGGCAGAGACCCAGTACTTC
cdr3_aa: CASIDKAETQYF
j_call: TRBJ2-5
clone_size: many
d_call: -
v_call: TRBV5-6
cdr3_length: 12

cdr3_nt: TGTGCCAGCAGTGCGACAGGGAATGAGCAGTTCTTC
cdr3_aa: CASSATGNEQFF
j_call: TRBJ2-1
clone_size: -
d_call: TRBD1
v_call: TRBV12-3/TRBV12-4
cdr3_length: 12

cdr3_nt: TGTGCCAGCTCGGCACCAGGGGCCGGGGAGCTGTTTTTT
cdr3_aa: CASSAPGAGELFF
j_call: TRBJ2-2
clone_size: many
d_call: -
v_call: TRBV12-3/TRBV12-4
cdr3_length: 13

cdr3_nt: TGCGCCAGCAGCTGGGACAGAGGCTCCTACGAGCAGTACTTC
cdr3_aa: CASSWDRGSYEQYF
j_call: TRBJ2-7
clone_size: many
d_call: TRBD1
v_call: TRBV5-1
cdr3_length: 14

cdr3_nt: TGCAGCGCTGGGGATGGGCCAGGGGGCGCCGACACCTTC
cdr3_aa: CSAGDGPGGADTF
j_call: TRBJ1-2
clone_size: many
d_call: TRBD1
v_call: TRBV29-1
cdr3_length: 13

cdr3_nt: TGTGCCAGCTCCCGTGGCACAGATACGCAGTATTTT
cdr3_aa: CASSRGTDTQYF
j_call: TRBJ2-3
clone_size: many
d_call: -
v_call: TRBV7-6
cdr3_length: 12

cdr3_nt: TGTGCCAGCCGTTATTCCCCCCTAACCCATGGCTACACCTTC
cdr3_aa: CASRYSPLTHGYTF
j_call: TRBJ1-2
clone_size: -
d_call: -
v_call: TRBV12-3/TRBV12-4
cdr3_length: 14

cdr3_nt: TGTGCCAGCACCACCACCGGCCCGGCGGGAGGGCCGGGGGCCGGGGAGCTGTTTTTT
cdr3_aa: CASTTTGPAGGPGAGELFF
j_call: TRBJ2-2
clone_size: -
d_call: TRBD2
v_call: TRBV7-2
cdr3_length: 19

cdr3_nt: TGTGCCACCAGTGATTCGCGGGGCCAAGAGACCCAGTACTTC
cdr3_aa: CATSDSRGQETQYF
j_call: TRBJ2-5
clone_size: -
d_call: -
v_call: TRBV24-1
cdr3_length: 14

cdr3_nt: TGTGCCAGCAGCTCGCCCCCAGGGACCTATGGCTACACCTTC
cdr3_aa: CASSSPPGTYGYTF
j_call: TRBJ1-2
clone_size: many
d_call: -
v_call: TRBV5-8
cdr3_length: 14

cdr3_nt: TGTGCCAGTAGCGGGACGGCGAGCACTGAAGCTTTCTTT
cdr3_aa: CASSGTASTEAFF
j_call: TRBJ1-1
clone_size: once
d_call: -
v_call: TRBV7-8
cdr3_length: 13

cdr3_nt: TGTGCCAGCAGCGAGACAGGGGGGAATCATTCACCCCTCCACTTT
cdr3_aa: CASSETGGNHSPLHF
j_call: TRBJ1-6
clone_size: -
d_call: TRBD1
v_call: TRBV12-3/TRBV12-4
cdr3_length: 15

cdr3_nt: TGCAGTGGTTCCAGGCTAGCGGGATTCGGCAGTGAGCAGTACTTC
cdr3_aa: CSGSRLAGFGSEQYF
j_call: TRBJ2-7
clone_size: -
d_call: TRBD2
v_call: TRBV20-1
cdr3_length: 15

cdr3_nt: TGCGCCAGCAGCCTTGGACCCAATCAAGATTACGAGCAGTGCTTC
cdr3_aa: CASSLGPNQDYEQCF
j_call: TRBJ2-7
clone_size: -
d_call: -
v_call: TRBV5-1
cdr3_length: 15

cdr3_nt: TGTGCCAGCAGCTTAGTAAGACTAGCGGAGCAAGAGACCCAGTACTTC
cdr3_aa: CASSLVRLAEQETQYF
j_call: TRBJ2-5
clone_size: many
d_call: TRBD2
v_call: TRBV7-6
cdr3_length: 16

cdr3_nt: TGTGCCAGCAGTGAATCGGGACAGGGTGGCTACACCTTC
cdr3_aa: CASSESGQGGYTF
j_call: TRBJ1-2
clone_size: -
d_call: TRBD1
v_call: TRBV12-3/TRBV12-4
cdr3_length: 13

cdr3_nt: TGTGCCATAAGACAGGGGGATCTCTATGGCTACACCTTC
cdr3_aa: CAIRQGDLYGYTF
j_call: TRBJ1-2
clone_size: -
d_call: TRBD1
v_call: TRBV10-3
cdr3_length: 13

cdr3_nt: TGTGCCAGCAGTTCAGATCACTCTGGAAACACCATATATTTT
cdr3_aa: CASSSDHSGNTIYF
j_call: TRBJ1-3
clone_size: few
d_call: -
v_call: TRBV6-5
cdr3_length: 14

cdr3_nt: TGTGCCAGTCACAGGACGGACGCTGGAAACACCATATATTTT
cdr3_aa: CASHRTDAGNTIYF
j_call: TRBJ1-3
clone_size: -
d_call: -
v_call: TRBV19
cdr3_length: 14

cdr3_nt: TGTGCCAGCAGCGCCCGGACTAGCGGAAAAGCCTACGTCCTGACTTTC
cdr3_aa: CASSARTSGKAYVLTF
j_call: TRBJ2-6
clone_size: -
d_call: TRBD2
v_call: TRBV7-9
cdr3_length: 16